These T cell receptor beta chains were read from a single sample in a study of T cells in Graves' hyperthyroidism and ophthalmopathy. TCRdb reprocessed the multiplex PCR reads with MiXCR, giving one entry per CDR3 protein. The profile covers a few hundred thousand distinct CDR3 sequences, with around 13% appearing a single time and about 5% taken by the ten largest. Material: blood. These receptors came from a young woman with Graves' hyperthyroidism. CDR3s include the opening cysteine and the closing phenylalanine or tryptophan. Fields, in order: J gene, CDR3 length, D gene, V gene, CDR3 protein. D genes are given only for firm matches.

J: TRBJ2-7; length: 11; D: -; V: TRBV2; CDR3: CASGPGVYRYF
J: TRBJ2-7; length: 15; D: -; V: TRBV11-2; CDR3: CASSGRDTFSYEQYF
J: TRBJ2-7; length: 15; D: -; V: TRBV19; CDR3: CASSISPGDVYEQYF
J: TRBJ2-7; length: 14; D: -; V: TRBV11-1; CDR3: CASSLAGGLDEQYF
J: TRBJ1-4; length: 14; D: -; V: TRBV7-2; CDR3: CASRKGMGSEKLFF
J: TRBJ1-1; length: 13; D: -; V: TRBV29-1; CDR3: CSVERDTSTEAFF
J: TRBJ2-5; length: 15; D: TRBD1; V: TRBV7-2; CDR3: CASSRRQGAAETQYF
J: TRBJ1-2; length: 16; D: -; V: TRBV20-1; CDR3: CSARDESGEANYGYTF
J: TRBJ1-4; length: 15; D: -; V: TRBV7-9; CDR3: CASSPSLLTNEKLFF
J: TRBJ1-1; length: 13; D: -; V: TRBV10-2; CDR3: CASGEDPNTEAFF
J: TRBJ1-4; length: 14; D: TRBD1; V: TRBV2; CDR3: CASSVQGGNEKLFF
J: TRBJ1-2; length: 13; D: -; V: TRBV28; CDR3: CASSFRALNGYTF
J: TRBJ2-1; length: 15; D: TRBD2; V: TRBV27; CDR3: CASSFSAGGDNEQFF
J: TRBJ2-1; length: 20; D: -; V: TRBV20-1; CDR3: CSAEPGGYSGPGSSYNEQLF
J: TRBJ1-1; length: 14; D: -; V: TRBV18; CDR3: CASSPLTRNTEAFF
J: TRBJ2-4; length: 14; D: -; V: TRBV20-1; CDR3: CSASPPAPSNIQYF
J: TRBJ2-7; length: 14; D: -; V: TRBV28; CDR3: CASSTWTDSYEQYF
J: TRBJ2-7; length: 14; D: TRBD2; V: TRBV27; CDR3: CASSSREAPYEQYF
J: TRBJ2-7; length: 15; D: TRBD2; V: TRBV10-3; CDR3: CAIRTGLAGAYEQYF
J: TRBJ2-7; length: 16; D: -; V: TRBV25-1; CDR3: CASSDHLGQRGYEKYF
J: TRBJ2-1; length: 17; D: TRBD2; V: TRBV28; CDR3: CASSQRLLAGESNEQFF
J: TRBJ2-7; length: 12; D: -; V: TRBV20-1; CDR3: CSATSASYEQYF
J: TRBJ1-3; length: 12; D: -; V: TRBV7-9; CDR3: CASGGTGNTIYF
J: TRBJ2-5; length: 15; D: -; V: TRBV3-1; CDR3: CASSQGAGLQETQYF